This entry features one T cell receptor (beta chain) sequence. V trimming: 3 bases; J trimming: 9 bases; junction bases outside the gene matches: 10. This CDR3 is built from 15 residues. The germline V gene has CDR1 LNHDA and CDR2 SQIVND (reference sequence). These data originate in a study of OX40 agonist ivuxolimab in advanced cancers. Study-level information: Patients received intravenous ivuxolimab every 2 weeks at 0.01 to 10 mg/kg.

Profiled with immunoSEQ multiplex PCR; TCRdb holds only in-frame clones, not every one. The sample includes just over 40,000 clones, more than 70% seen only once; the top ten take 3% to 4%. This chain connects TRBV19 to TRBJ2-1; 8 positions match TRBD1. This specimen was CD4+ or CD8+ T cells sorted from blood, taken in a trial of the OX40 agonist ivuxolimab. The sequence was collected from an adult with an advanced solid tumor such as melanoma, head and neck, liver or kidney cancer. CDR3 DNA sequence: TGTGCCAGTAGTATCGGCCTGACAGGGGACGGTGAGCAGTTCTTC. This gives the protein CASSIGLTGDGEQFF.